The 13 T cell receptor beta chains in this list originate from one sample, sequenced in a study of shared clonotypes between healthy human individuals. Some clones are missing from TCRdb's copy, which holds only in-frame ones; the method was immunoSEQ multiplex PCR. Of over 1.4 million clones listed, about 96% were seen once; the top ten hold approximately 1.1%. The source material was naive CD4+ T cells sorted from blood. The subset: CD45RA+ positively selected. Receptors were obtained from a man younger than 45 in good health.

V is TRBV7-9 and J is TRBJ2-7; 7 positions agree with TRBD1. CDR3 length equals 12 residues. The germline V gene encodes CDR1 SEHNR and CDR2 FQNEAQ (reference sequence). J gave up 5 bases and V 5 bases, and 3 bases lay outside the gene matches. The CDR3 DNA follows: TGTGCCAGCAGCAAGACAGGGAACGAGCAGTACTTC. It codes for CASSKTGNEQYF.

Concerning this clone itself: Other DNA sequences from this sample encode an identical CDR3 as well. CDR3 amino acids: CASSYSSGASGNTIYF. The DNA for the CDR3 is TGTGCCAGCAGTTACTCCTCGGGTGCCTCTGGAAACACCATATATTTT. The genes are TRBV6-5 and TRBJ1-3; no reliable D call. Germline loops: CDR1 MNHEY, CDR2 SVGAGI. The CDR3 is 16 residues long. The V and J ends lost 0 bases and 0 bases respectively, with 9 bases between them.

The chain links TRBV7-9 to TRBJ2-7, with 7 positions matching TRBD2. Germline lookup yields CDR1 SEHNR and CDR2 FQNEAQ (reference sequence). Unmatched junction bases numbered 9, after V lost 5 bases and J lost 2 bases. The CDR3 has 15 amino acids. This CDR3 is CASSVFGGDAYEQYF. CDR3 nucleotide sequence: TGTGCCAGCAGCGTTTTTGGGGGGGACGCCTACGAGCAGTACTTC.

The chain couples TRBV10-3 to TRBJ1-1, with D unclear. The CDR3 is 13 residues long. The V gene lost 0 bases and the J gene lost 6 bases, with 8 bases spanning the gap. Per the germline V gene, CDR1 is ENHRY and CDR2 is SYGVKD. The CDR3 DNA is TGTGCCATCAGTGAGTCGATGATTTCTGAAGCTTTCTTT. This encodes CAISESMISEAFF.

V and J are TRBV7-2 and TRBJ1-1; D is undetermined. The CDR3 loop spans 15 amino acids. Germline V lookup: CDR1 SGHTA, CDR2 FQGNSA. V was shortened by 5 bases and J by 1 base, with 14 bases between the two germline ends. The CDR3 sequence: CASSPSAMPNTEAFF. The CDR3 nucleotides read TGTGCCAGCAGCCCTTCGGCCATGCCGAACACTGAAGCTTTCTTT.

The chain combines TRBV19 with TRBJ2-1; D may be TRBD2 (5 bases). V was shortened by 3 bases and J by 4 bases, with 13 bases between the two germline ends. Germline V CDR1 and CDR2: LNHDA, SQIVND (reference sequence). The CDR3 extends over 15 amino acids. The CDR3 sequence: CASSISFGGYNEQFF. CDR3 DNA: TGTGCCAGTAGTATTAGCTTTGGCGGGTACAATGAGCAGTTCTTC.

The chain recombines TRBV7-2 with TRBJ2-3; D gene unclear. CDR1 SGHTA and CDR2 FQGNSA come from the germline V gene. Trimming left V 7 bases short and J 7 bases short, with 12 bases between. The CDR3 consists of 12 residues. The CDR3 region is CASTLGVHTQYF. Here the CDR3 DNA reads TGTGCCAGCACGCTTGGAGTTCATACGCAGTATTTT.

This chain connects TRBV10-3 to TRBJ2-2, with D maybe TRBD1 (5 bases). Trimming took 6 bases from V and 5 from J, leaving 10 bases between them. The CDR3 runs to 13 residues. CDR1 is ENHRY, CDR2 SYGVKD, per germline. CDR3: CAIRTDPTGELFF. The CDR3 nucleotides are TGTGCCATCAGGACAGACCCAACCGGGGAGCTGTTTTTT.

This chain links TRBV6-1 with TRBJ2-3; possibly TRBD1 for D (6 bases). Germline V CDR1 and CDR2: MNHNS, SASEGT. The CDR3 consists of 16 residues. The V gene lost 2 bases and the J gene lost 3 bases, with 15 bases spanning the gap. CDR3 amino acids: CASSERGRGSTDTQYF. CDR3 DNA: TGTGCCAGCAGTGAAAGAGGCAGGGGATCAACAGATACGCAGTATTTT.

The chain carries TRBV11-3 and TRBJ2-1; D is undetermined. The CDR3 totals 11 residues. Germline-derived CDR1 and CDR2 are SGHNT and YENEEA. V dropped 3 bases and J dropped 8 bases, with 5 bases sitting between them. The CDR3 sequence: CASSFSDEQFF. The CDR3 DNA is TGTGCCAGCAGCTTCAGCGATGAGCAGTTCTTC.

The CDR3 sequence: CASSTGTHGDPDTQYF. CDR3 nucleotide sequence: TGTGCCAGCAGCACGGGGACCCATGGAGATCCAGATACGCAGTATTTT. The V and J genes are TRBV11-3 and TRBJ2-3; possibly TRBD1 or TRBD2 for D (5 bases each). This CDR3 is 16 amino acids long. Germline-derived CDR1 and CDR2 are SGHNT and YENEEA. V was trimmed by 5 bases and J by 4 bases, leaving 19 bases between them. Full variable domain (missing parts from reference TRBV11-3 and TRBJ2-3): EAGVVQSPRYKIIEKKQPVAFWCNPISGHNTLYWYLQNLGQGPELLIRYENEEAVDDSQLPKDRFSAERLKGVDSTLKIQPAELGDSAVYLCASSTGTHGDPDTQYFGPGTRLTVL.

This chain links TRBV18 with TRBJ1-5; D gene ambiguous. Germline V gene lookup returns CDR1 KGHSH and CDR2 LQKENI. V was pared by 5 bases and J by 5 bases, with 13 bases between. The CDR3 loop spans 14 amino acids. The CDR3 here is CASSSSEGYQPQHF. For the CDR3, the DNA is TGTGCCAGCTCATCCTCGGAGGGATATCAGCCCCAGCATTTT.

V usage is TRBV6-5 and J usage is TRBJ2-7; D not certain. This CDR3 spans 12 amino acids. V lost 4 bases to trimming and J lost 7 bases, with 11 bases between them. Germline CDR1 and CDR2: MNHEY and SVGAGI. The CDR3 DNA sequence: TGTGCCAGCAGTTCGACCGGGCGAGAGCAGTACTTC. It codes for CASSSTGREQYF.